These T cell receptor beta chains were read from a single sample in a study of T cell repertoires in ileal Crohn's disease. Sequencing used immunoSEQ multiplex PCR; TCRdb keeps in-frame clones, though not all of them. The profile shows 12,000 to 15,000 clones, roughly 78% of them singletons. The sequenced sample consisted of ileal tissue. The receptors stem from an adult with Crohn's disease. The CDR3 runs from the conserved cysteine through the conserved F or W. A D gene is named only where the DNA matches it firmly. Some rows mark clone size as missing; the rest say once, few, many or name a class of expanded clone.

J	D	size	V	DNA	CDR3
TRBJ2-7	TRBD2	-	TRBV9	TGTGCCAGCAGCCCGGGACTAGCGGGAGTGGGAGAGCAGTACTTC	CASSPGLAGVGEQYF
TRBJ2-2	-	once	TRBV5-6	TGTGCCAGCAGCTTGGCCGAAACTTTCTTCACCGGGGAGCTGTTTTTT	CASSLAETFFTGELFF
TRBJ2-5	-	-	TRBV2	TGTGCCAGCAGTGACAACAGGCGGGAGACCCAGTACTTC	CASSDNRRETQYF
TRBJ2-1	TRBD1	-	TRBV4-3	TGCGCCAGCAGCCAAGCCGCAGGGGGCGGAAACAATGAGCAGTTCTTC	CASSQAAGGGNNEQFF
TRBJ2-7	TRBD1	-	TRBV6-1	TGTGCCAGCAGTGTGAGGACAGGGGTCTCCTACGAGCAGTACTTC	CASSVRTGVSYEQYF
TRBJ2-7	-	few	TRBV9	TGTGCCAGCGGAACGGGAATCGAGCAGTACTTC	CASGTGIEQYF
TRBJ1-1	-	-	TRBV2	TGTGCCAGCAGGGATCTCAGGGAAAACACTGAAGCTTTCTTT	CASRDLRENTEAFF
TRBJ1-1	TRBD1	-	TRBV7-2	TGTGCCAGCAGCCTCGAACGACAGGGCACTGAAGCTTTCTTT	CASSLERQGTEAFF
TRBJ1-2	-	-	TRBV7-2	TGTGCCAGCAGCTTCTCGGAGTCCTTAGATGTGGGCTACACCTTC	CASSFSESLDVGYTF
TRBJ2-2	-	-	TRBV7-8	TGTGCCAGCAGCTTAGAGCCGGGACACACGAACACCGGGGAGCTGTTTTTT	CASSLEPGHTNTGELFF
TRBJ1-2	-	-	TRBV5-5	TGTGCCAGCAGCTTGAGCGGGTCCTATGGCTACACCTTC	CASSLSGSYGYTF
TRBJ2-3	TRBD1	-	TRBV7-2	TGTGCCAGCAGTCGATCAGGGGGTGGCGCAGATACGCAGTATTTT	CASSRSGGGADTQYF
TRBJ2-7	-	-	TRBV9	TGTGCCAGCAGCAGAGTGGGGGGGCTCGAGCAGTACTTC	CASSRVGGLEQYF
TRBJ2-2	-	-	TRBV2	TGTGCCAGCAACCTTGGAGGGGCGAGTGGCGGGGAGCTGTTTTTT	CASNLGGASGGELFF